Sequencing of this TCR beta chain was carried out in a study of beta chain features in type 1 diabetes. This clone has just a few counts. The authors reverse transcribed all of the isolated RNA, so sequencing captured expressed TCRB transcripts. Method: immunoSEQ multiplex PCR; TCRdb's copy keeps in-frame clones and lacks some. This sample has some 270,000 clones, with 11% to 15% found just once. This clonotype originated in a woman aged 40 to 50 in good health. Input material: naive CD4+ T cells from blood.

CDR3 protein: CASSEAGTGLQAFF. The CDR3 DNA follows: TGTGCCAGCAGTGAAGCGGGGACAGGGCTCCAGGCTTTCTTT. The V gene is TRBV6-1, the J gene TRBJ1-1, with 9 bases identical to TRBD1. The germline V gene has CDR1 MNHNS and CDR2 SASEGT. The junction had 7 bases not matched to a gene; V was cut back by 0 bases and J by 11 bases. The CDR3 has 14 residues.